Below, one T cell receptor beta chain is given with its context. Its antigen is unidentified. Preparation of the TCRbeta library was carried out with unique molecular identifiers. TCRdb re-analysed the PCR reads in MiXCR, keeping a single row per CDR3 protein. The sample has about 900,000 distinct CDR3 sequences, about 30% seen once; the top ten hold 25% to 35%. J was trimmed by 7 bases and V by 6 bases; bases with no gene match: 10. The CDR3 is 17 residues long. The V gene's germline CDR1 is LGHDT and CDR2 YNNKEL (reference sequence). The entry originates in a study of T-cell reconstitution after alpha-beta-depleted transplantation in children. Whole-study findings and limits: T-cell counts and diversity at one year post-transplant came mainly from newly produced T cells. Roughly two months post-transplant, alpha-beta T cells reportedly originated from several hundred graft clones that had expanded. Some patients owed their high day-60 TCRbeta diversity to surviving recipient T cells and thymic progenitors.

The receptor was isolated from a boy under three years old who had a stem cell transplant for SCID, so the T cells may come from the graft donor. V and J are TRBV3-1 and TRBJ1-6; 12 bases are a match to TRBD1. The material was PBMCs, mostly from graft donor cells, obtained 360 days after TCRalphabeta/CD19-depleted stem cell transplant. The CDR3 spells CASRLRGQGAKNSPLHF. As DNA, the CDR3 is TGTGCCAGCAGGTTAAGGGGACAGGGGGCGAAGAATTCACCCCTCCACTTT. Filled out from reference TRBV3-1 and TRBJ1-6, the complete variable domain reads DTAVSQTPKYLVTQMGNDKSIKCEQNLGHDTMYWYKQDSKKFLKIMFSYNNKELIINETVPNRFSPKSPDKAHLNLHINSLELGDSAVYFCASRLRGQGAKNSPLHFGNGTRLTVT.